The T cell receptor beta chain described here comes from a study of lymphopenia after photon versus proton radiotherapy. Study observations and caveats: Photon-treated patients lost naive T cells and TCR diversity; proton-treated stayed stable. Post-nadir TCR diversity decline inversely tracked overall survival among those who died. Oligoclonal CD8+ Temra expansion after nadir drove photon patients' diversity drop.

Turning to this clone: What it binds is not known.

Produced via immunoSEQ multiplex PCR; TCRdb's table is partial and in-frame only. Altogether around 150,000 clones are present, around 85% being singletons, with the ten largest covering roughly 4.7%. From germline, CDR1 is SGHAT and CDR2 FQNNGV. The CDR3 covers 13 residues. The V and J ends lost 1 base and 9 bases respectively, with 10 bases between them. Sequenced here: peripheral blood, sampled from a patient treated with photon-based radiotherapy. The chain couples TRBV11-2 to TRBJ2-4; the D gene is possibly TRBD1 (5 bases). The sequence was collected from a man aged 50 to 59 with gastric cancer. The CDR3 protein is CASSLGGDTIQYF. CDR3 DNA sequence: TGTGCCAGCAGCTTAGGGGGCGATACCATTCAGTACTTC.